Listed below are T cell receptor beta chains from one sample, sequenced in a study of Ad26.COV2.S vaccination and SARS-CoV-2 variants. Using immunoSEQ multiplex PCR, the repertoire was profiled, and TCRdb retains in-frame clones only, with some absent. The sample records 250,000 or so clones, around 90% being singletons. The sample was peripheral blood, taken in a trial of Ad26.COV2.S vaccine versus placebo. The receptors were sampled from a person aged 18-60 years who received the Ad26.COV2.S COVID-19 vaccine or a placebo. CDR3s include the opening cysteine and the closing phenylalanine or tryptophan. The D gene is left open where the match is weak. Clone size, where shown, is once, few, many, or a class for clones that have expanded.

d_call	clone_size	j_call	v_call	cdr3_nt	cdr3_aa
TRBD1	.	TRBJ1-1	TRBV5-5	TGTGCCAGCAGTCCGAGACAGGGGGTGAACACTGAAGCTTTCTTT	CASSPRQGVNTEAFF
.	.	TRBJ1-5	TRBV7-2	TGTGCCAGCAGCTTAAAATCTGGCAATCAGCCCCAGCATTTT	CASSLKSGNQPQHF
.	.	TRBJ1-1	TRBV15	TGTGCCACCAGCAGAGCACAGGGTAGTGACACTGAAGCTTTCTTT	CATSRAQGSDTEAFF
TRBD1	.	TRBJ2-6	TRBV9	TGTGCCAGCAGCGTATTGGACAGGGTTCGATCTGGGGCCAACGTCCTGACTTTC	CASSVLDRVRSGANVLTF
.	.	TRBJ1-1	TRBV9	TGTGCCAGCAGCCCCAGGGGAATGAACACTGAAGCTTTCTTT	CASSPRGMNTEAFF
.	.	TRBJ2-6	TRBV2	TGTGCCAGAGAAGACAGTTCCCGCTTCTCTGGGGCCAACGTCCTGACTTTC	CAREDSSRFSGANVLTF
TRBD1	.	TRBJ2-7	TRBV5-6	TGTGCCAGCAGCTTCGGGACAGGGACCTACGAGCAGTACTTC	CASSFGTGTYEQYF
TRBD1	.	TRBJ2-3	TRBV18	TGTGCCAGCTCACCCACAGGGGGCCCTAGCACAGATACGCAGTATTTT	CASSPTGGPSTDTQYF
.	.	TRBJ2-7	TRBV7-9	TGTGCCAGCAGCTTGAGAGTAGACGAGCAGTACTTC	CASSLRVDEQYF
TRBD1	once	TRBJ2-7	TRBV7-2	TGTGCCAGCAGCAGGACAGGGATAAACTCCTACGAGCAGTACTTC	CASSRTGINSYEQYF
.	once	TRBJ2-7	TRBV6-2/TRBV6-3	TGTGCCAGCAGCCGCTCCTACGAGCAGTACTTC	CASSRSYEQYF
TRBD1	.	TRBJ1-1	TRBV30	TGTGCCTGGCGACAGGGAGGCACTGAAGCTTTCTTT	CAWRQGGTEAFF
TRBD2	.	TRBJ2-5	TRBV5-4	TGTGCCAGCAGCGAGTGGACTAGCGGGGGGGCCTCGGGAGAGACCCAGTACTTC	CASSEWTSGGASGETQYF
.	.	TRBJ1-4	TRBV4-3	TGCGCCAGCAGGGCACAAGTTGCAACTAATGAAAAACTGTTTTTT	CASRAQVATNEKLFF
.	.	TRBJ1-3	TRBV4-1	TGCGCCAGCAGCCAAGGGTGGCAGCTCTCTGGAAACACCATATATTTT	CASSQGWQLSGNTIYF
TRBD1	once	TRBJ2-3	TRBV6-2/TRBV6-3	TGTGCCAGCAGTTTGACAGGGTCACAAGATACGCAGTATTTT	CASSLTGSQDTQYF
.	.	TRBJ2-4	TRBV6-1	TGTGCCAGCAGTGAAGGTCTAGGGGGTCAAAACATTCAGTACTTC	CASSEGLGGQNIQYF
TRBD2	.	TRBJ2-7	TRBV20-1	TGCAGTGCTAGACGGGGGGGCGAGCAGTACTTC	CSARRGGEQYF
.	.	TRBJ2-5	TRBV29-1	TGCAGCGCCAACGGCCAGTACTTC	CSANGQYF
TRBD1	once	TRBJ2-5	TRBV5-1	TGCGCCAGCCACCGACAATTCAGGGGGCCGGATTTCCAAGAGACCCAGTACTTC	CASHRQFRGPDFQETQYF
.	.	TRBJ1-1	TRBV6-1	TGTGCCAGCAGTGAAAGGTTGAACACTGAAGCTTTCTTT	CASSERLNTEAFF
.	.	TRBJ1-6	TRBV11-2	TGTGCCAGCAGCCACGGGGGGGGCGCACCCCTCCACTTT	CASSHGGGAPLHF
TRBD2	.	TRBJ2-1	TRBV7-3	TGTGCCAGCAGCTTTTATGCGGGAGTGACCTACAATGAGCAGTTCTTC	CASSFYAGVTYNEQFF
TRBD2	.	TRBJ2-5	TRBV7-3	TGTGCCAGCAGCCTCGGACTAGCGCCTTACCAAGAGACCCAGTACTTC	CASSLGLAPYQETQYF
TRBD2	.	TRBJ2-5	TRBV5-6	TGTGCCAGCAGCTTGGCGGGGGGGCAGGAGACCCAGTACTTC	CASSLAGGQETQYF
.	.	TRBJ1-6	TRBV12-3/TRBV12-4	TGTGCCAGCAGTTTAAGTGGAAATTCACCCCTCCACTTT	CASSLSGNSPLHF
TRBD1	.	TRBJ1-1	TRBV27	TGTGCCAGCAGTCCCCAACCCGGGACAGCCCGAGGGGCTGAAGCTTTCTTT	CASSPQPGTARGAEAFF
.	.	TRBJ1-4	TRBV6-5	TGTGCCAGCAGTTATTCACAGGGTAATGAAAAACTGTTTTTT	CASSYSQGNEKLFF
.	.	TRBJ1-2	TRBV29-1	TGCAGCGTTGAAGTAAACACCGCCTATGGCTACACCTTC	CSVEVNTAYGYTF
.	.	TRBJ1-1	TRBV19	TGTGCCAGTAGTATAGCCCCCCCGTCTGGGAACACTGAAGCTTTCTTT	CASSIAPPSGNTEAFF
TRBD2	once	TRBJ2-3	TRBV4-3	TGCGCCAGCAGCCTCGGAGGCGGGGGATCAGTATCAGATACGCAGTATTTT	CASSLGGGGSVSDTQYF
TRBD2	.	TRBJ2-7	TRBV6-5	TGTGCCAGCAGGGGACTAGTTCAGTCCTACGAGCAGTACTTC	CASRGLVQSYEQYF
TRBD2	.	TRBJ2-1	TRBV2	TGTGCCAGCAGTAGGACTAGCGGGCGGATTAATGAGCAGTTCTTC	CASSRTSGRINEQFF
TRBD2	.	TRBJ2-3	TRBV30	TGTGCCTGGAGCGTCAGCCGGACTAGCGGGGGAGGGAATACGCAGTATTTT	CAWSVSRTSGGGNTQYF
.	.	TRBJ1-2	TRBV9	TGTGCCAGCAGCGTAGGACCCAGGCTAGAGAACTATGGCTACACCTTC	CASSVGPRLENYGYTF
.	.	TRBJ2-4	TRBV2	TGTGCCAGCAGGGGGAGCCGCGGAAACATTCAGTACTTC	CASRGSRGNIQYF
TRBD1	.	TRBJ1-1	TRBV19	TGTGCCAGTAGTATTAAGGGGGCGGCGAACACTGAAGCTTTCTTT	CASSIKGAANTEAFF
.	.	TRBJ1-1	TRBV5-1	TGCGCCAGCAGCTCGGGACCATCGGGTACGAACACTGAAGCTTTCTTT	CASSSGPSGTNTEAFF
.	.	TRBJ1-5	TRBV6-6	TGTGCCAGCAGTACCGGGATCGGGAGTAGCAATCAGCCCCAGCATTTT	CASSTGIGSSNQPQHF
.	.	TRBJ1-5	TRBV27	TGTGCCAGCGGGGGGGACGCAAATCAGCCCCAGCATTTT	CASGGDANQPQHF
.	.	TRBJ2-1	TRBV5-4	TGTGCCAGCAGCCCCCTGACGGGCTCCTACAATGAGCAGTTCTTC	CASSPLTGSYNEQFF
.	.	TRBJ1-3	TRBV7-8	TGTGCCAGCAGCCCGGAGATACCGGCAGAAGTCTTTGGAAACACCATATATTTT	CASSPEIPAEVFGNTIYF
.	.	TRBJ1-2	TRBV4-2	TGTGCCAGCAGCCAAGTAAAGCAAAACTATGGCTACACCTTC	CASSQVKQNYGYTF
TRBD1	.	TRBJ2-5	TRBV29-1	TGCAGCGTTGTCTCCGGGACAGGGGGCCAGGAGACCCAGTACTTC	CSVVSGTGGQETQYF
.	.	TRBJ2-5	TRBV5-6	TGTGCCAGCAGCCATCTGATATTGCTAGGGGAATTCGGAGAGACCCAGTACTTC	CASSHLILLGEFGETQYF
.	.	TRBJ1-5	TRBV5-5	TGTGCCAGCAGCTTGGCATGGAGGGACCAGCCCCAGCATTTT	CASSLAWRDQPQHF
.	.	TRBJ2-4	TRBV19	TGTGCCAGTAGTATAGATCCCAACAGCCCTCTCTTAGCCAAAAACATTCAGTACTTC	CASSIDPNSPLLAKNIQYF
.	.	TRBJ2-1	TRBV12-3/TRBV12-4	TGTGCCAGCAGGGCCGGGCCAGAGCAGTTCTTC	CASRAGPEQFF
TRBD1	.	TRBJ1-1	TRBV7-8	TGTGCCAGCAGACTCAAGAGGGGGCAGAACACTGAAGCTTTCTTT	CASRLKRGQNTEAFF
.	.	TRBJ1-5	TRBV19	TGTGCCAGTACCCGCCTGGACAGTAGCAATCAGCCCCAGCATTTT	CASTRLDSSNQPQHF
TRBD1	.	TRBJ1-1	TRBV12-5	TGTGCTAGTGGTTCCCGGACAGGGGGGAGGACTGAAGCTTTCTTT	CASGSRTGGRTEAFF
TRBD1	.	TRBJ1-3	TRBV4-2	TGTGCCAGCAGCCAAGAACCTGGACAGGTGCGCCTCTTCTCTGGAAACACCATATATTTT	CASSQEPGQVRLFSGNTIYF
.	.	TRBJ2-3	TRBV7-2	TGTGCCAGCAGCTTAGCGCTAGGGCTAGCGACCGATACGCAGTATTTT	CASSLALGLATDTQYF
.	once	TRBJ1-1	TRBV7-8	TGTGCCAGCAGCTTAGTGGGTGCCCGAGGGGGTATGGGCATGAACACTGAAGCTTTCTTT	CASSLVGARGGMGMNTEAFF
.	.	TRBJ2-7	TRBV19	TGTGCCAGTAGTATTCACAGGGCCCCCTACGAGCAGTACTTC	CASSIHRAPYEQYF
.	few	TRBJ1-4	TRBV9	TGTGCCAGCAGCGTAGACCCTAATGAAAAACTGTTTTTT	CASSVDPNEKLFF
.	.	TRBJ2-4	TRBV5-6	TGTGCCAGCAGCCCCGAGGGACGGGGCTTCTTTCCCAAAAACATTCAGTACTTC	CASSPEGRGFFPKNIQYF